This entry concerns a single TCR beta chain. The sample originates from a study of T cell changes during pregnancy in multiple sclerosis. The assay was immunoSEQ multiplex PCR, and TCRdb's table has in-frame clones only and misses some. The sample records roughly 110,000 clones, about 90% being singletons. This clonotype was obtained from a female donor with multiple sclerosis, enrolled in a pregnancy study. The specimen was peripheral blood, collected before pregnancy.

The CDR3 DNA follows: TGTGCCAGCAGCCGGACTAGCGGGAACGACGAGCAGTACTTC. Protein: CASSRTSGNDEQYF. The chain has TRBV7-8 and TRBJ2-7; 12 bases fit TRBD2. Germline loops: CDR1 SGHVS, CDR2 FQNEAQ. Trimming at V came to 5 bases and at J to 5 bases, leaving 4 bases not matched to a gene. The CDR3 runs 14 residues.